What follows is one T cell receptor (beta chain) and its context. CDR3 length: 16 amino acids. Trimming at V came to 1 base and at J to 2 bases, leaving 5 bases not matched to a gene. Germline lookup yields CDR1 LGHDT and CDR2 YNNKEL (reference sequence). Original processing methods: Nucleated cell counts were estimated from reference gene primer amplification. Clones were read by immunoSEQ multiplex PCR, and TCRdb kept only the in-frame ones, dropping some. V, J and clone size derive from that table, while D and trimming were established from the DNA sequence. The sample has 150,000 to 200,000 clones; roughly 85% are singletons. This sample stems from a study of blood T cell repertoires in COVID-19. Looking at the study overall: The United States, Italy and Spain were the sources of the acute and convalescent COVID-19 samples.

J is TRBJ2-7 and V is TRBV3-1 (or the pseudogene TRBV3-2); 10 nucleotides agree with TRBD2. Sequenced sample: peripheral blood. The origin of this receptor is a man between 60 and 70 years old with active or convalescent COVID-19. In DNA form, the CDR3 reads TGTGCCAGCAGCCAAGGACCTAGCGGGGGCCCCTACGAGCAGTACTTC. It translates to CASSQGPSGGPYEQYF.